The source of this T cell receptor (beta chain) is a study of identical twins. This CDR3 is built from 13 residues. Germline CDR1 ENHRY, CDR2 SYGVKD. Trimming cost V 4 bases and J 3 bases, with 4 bases left between them. Study findings and constraints: With monozygotic twins, out-of-frame TCR alpha sharing exceeded what models estimated.

A universal primer binding site was introduced by template switching. The final cDNA contained unique molecular identifiers. TCRdb used MiXCR to reprocess the 5' RACE reads, holding one entry per CDR3 protein. This table has hundreds of thousands of distinct CDR3 sequences, 8.6% appearing once. In regard to this clonotype: No antigen is known for it.

These sequences were also reported in another study, on yellow fever vaccine responses in identical twins.

The chain is built from TRBV10-3 and TRBJ2-6, with D unclear. The clonotype was recovered from a woman aged 18-35 years in good health. What was sequenced was PBMCs. CDR3 loop: CAISVRGANVLTF. Here the CDR3 DNA reads TGTGCCATCAGTGTTCGTGGGGCCAACGTCCTGACTTTC.